This record concerns one TCR beta chain sequence. Its specificity is not known. This entry comes from a study of OX40 agonist ivuxolimab in advanced cancers. In the study overall: Treatment of patients was with ivuxolimab, an agonistic anti-OX40 (CD134) antibody. Findings of the study overall: Dose levels from 0.1 to 3.0 mg/kg saw CD4+ and CD8+ blood T cells expand clonally by week 6. Among patients with partial responses at 0.1-3.0 mg/kg, clonal expansion was among the lowest.

The germline CDR1 and CDR2 sequences are SGDLS and YYNGEE. This CDR3 spans 16 amino acids. V was clipped by 0 bases and J by 0 bases; unmatched bases: 2. Here immunoSEQ multiplex PCR was the method, and the copy in TCRdb shows in-frame clones only, minus some. The sample carries over 60,000 clones, around 88% recorded once. Blood samples were obtained at baseline, cycle 4 day 1, and cycle 7 day 1. J is TRBJ2-2 and V is TRBV9; 7 bases align to TRBD1. The clonotype comes from an adult with an advanced solid tumor such as melanoma, head and neck, liver or kidney cancer. Sequenced material: CD4+ or CD8+ T cells sorted from blood, taken in a trial of the OX40 agonist ivuxolimab. CDR3: CASSVGQGANTGELFF. CDR3 coding DNA: TGTGCCAGCAGCGTAGGCCAGGGGGCGAACACCGGGGAGCTGTTTTTT.